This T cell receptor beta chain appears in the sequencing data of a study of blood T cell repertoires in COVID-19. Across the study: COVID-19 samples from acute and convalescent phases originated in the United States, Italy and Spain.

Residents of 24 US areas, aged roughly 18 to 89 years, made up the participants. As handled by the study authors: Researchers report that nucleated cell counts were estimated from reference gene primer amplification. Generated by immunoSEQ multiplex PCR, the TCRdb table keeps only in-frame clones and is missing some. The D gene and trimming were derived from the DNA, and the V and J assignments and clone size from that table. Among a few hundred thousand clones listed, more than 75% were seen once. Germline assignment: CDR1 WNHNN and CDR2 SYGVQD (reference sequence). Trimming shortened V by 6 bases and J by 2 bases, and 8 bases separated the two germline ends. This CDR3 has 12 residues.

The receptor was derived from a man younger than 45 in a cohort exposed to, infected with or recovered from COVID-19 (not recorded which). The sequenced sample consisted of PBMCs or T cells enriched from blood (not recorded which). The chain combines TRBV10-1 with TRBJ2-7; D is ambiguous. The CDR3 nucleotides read TGCGCCAGCAGACCGAACACCTACGAGCAGTACTTC. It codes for CASRPNTYEQYF.